This TCR beta chain was identified during a study of CD8 T cells in ankylosing spondylitis. Study results and limitations: Apparently characteristic of ankylosing spondylitis blood was a TCR beta motif (under ten highly homologous variants).

V was cut by 0 bases and J by 5 bases, with 8 bases left in between. Germline V gene lookup returns CDR1 SGDLS and CDR2 YYNGEE. This CDR3 is built from 13 residues. This clonotype has a count of ten or more. The antigen is undetermined. TCR beta libraries were made by quantitative 5'-RACE with molecular barcodes. TCRdb ran MiXCR on the 5' RACE reads and lists one entry per CDR3 protein. This table holds about 220,000 distinct CDR3 sequences, around 25% found once. V usage is TRBV9 and J usage is TRBJ2-5; D uncertain. The sequence was collected from a male donor with ankylosing spondylitis or in good health (not recorded which). The sequenced material came from blood, either unsorted or a sorted T cell fraction (not recorded which). CDR3 protein: CASSVATGETQYF. The CDR3, as DNA: TGTGCCAGCAGCGTAGCTACGGGCGAGACCCAGTACTTC.